This is a list of T cell receptor beta chains from one sample in a study of blood T cell repertoires in COVID-19. Some clones are missing from TCRdb's copy, which holds only in-frame ones; the method was immunoSEQ multiplex PCR. The sample lists tens of thousands of clones, roughly 90% seen once, with roughly 4% in the top ten. Sequenced material: peripheral blood. The receptors originated from a woman of 80 years or more with active or convalescent COVID-19. Both conserved end residues are part of each CDR3. D genes are given only for firm matches. The size of a clone is reported for some rows only, either as once, few or many, or as a class for expanded clones.

TRBJ2-3 | . | TRBV19 | once | CASSDAGRTDTQYF | TGTGCCAGTAGCGATGCGGGGAGGACAGATACGCAGTATTTT
TRBJ1-1 | . | TRBV19 | . | CASKVGGSSEAFF | TGTGCCAGTAAGGTAGGGGGATCGTCTGAAGCTTTCTTT
TRBJ2-7 | . | TRBV2 | . | CASTSGTGVGEQYF | TGTGCCAGCACCTCGGGGACGGGGGTAGGGGAGCAGTACTTC
TRBJ1-1 | . | TRBV5-6 | . | CASSSQGVTEAFF | TGTGCCAGCAGCTCACAGGGAGTCACTGAAGCTTTCTTT
TRBJ2-2 | . | TRBV19 | . | CASSSGARVTGELFF | TGTGCCAGTAGTAGCGGGGCGCGAGTAACCGGGGAGCTGTTTTTT
TRBJ1-2 | . | TRBV28 | . | CASSIPTGHRSSTSTYRDYGYTF | TGTGCCAGCAGTATCCCCACGGGTCACCGCTCATCGACTTCGACATACAGGGACTATGGCTACACCTTC
TRBJ1-5 | . | TRBV30 | . | CAWSELDSLNQPQHF | TGTGCCTGGAGTGAATTGGACAGCCTGAATCAGCCCCAGCATTTT
TRBJ2-7 | TRBD2 | TRBV30 | . | CAWSASGRLEQYF | TGTGCCTGGAGTGCTAGCGGGAGACTCGAGCAGTACTTC
TRBJ1-5 | . | TRBV6-6 | . | CASTTAPGQPQHF | TGTGCCAGCACGACAGCCCCGGGTCAGCCCCAGCATTTT
TRBJ2-7 | TRBD2 | TRBV18 | . | CASSPTSGSYEQYF | TGTGCCAGCTCACCGACTAGCGGGAGCTACGAGCAGTACTTC
TRBJ2-7 | . | TRBV9 | . | CASSVGPGISYEQYF | TGTGCCAGCAGCGTAGGCCCGGGAATCTCCTACGAGCAGTACTTC
TRBJ1-2 | TRBD1 | TRBV7-9 | . | CASSPGGALSGYGYTF | TGTGCCAGCAGCCCAGGGGGAGCGTTATCGGGCTATGGCTACACCTTC
TRBJ2-3 | TRBD2 | TRBV5-4 | . | CASSARLAGASTDTQYF | TGTGCCAGCAGCGCAAGACTAGCGGGAGCGAGCACAGATACGCAGTATTTT
TRBJ2-2 | TRBD1 | TRBV13 | . | CASSPQGTNTGELFF | TGTGCCAGCAGCCCACAGGGGACGAACACCGGGGAGCTGTTTTTT
TRBJ1-1 | . | TRBV6-5 | . | CASWHANTEAFF | TGTGCCAGCTGGCACGCGAACACTGAAGCTTTCTTT